This T cell receptor (beta chain) was captured in a study of OX40 agonist ivuxolimab in advanced cancers. Turning to the study itself: Patients were given ivuxolimab, an antibody that agonizes OX40 (CD134). Study findings and constraints: In CD8+ T cells, expanded clones were on average more numerous than in CD4+.

Repertoires were generated with immunoSEQ multiplex PCR, while TCRdb's copy carries only in-frame clones and drops some. The sample has about 38,000 clones, 92% seen once. As concerns this clone: Its specificity is not known.

With baseline, cycle 4 day 1, and cycle 7 day 1 as timepoints, blood was sampled. The source material was CD4+ or CD8+ T cells sorted from blood, sampled in a trial of the OX40 agonist ivuxolimab. The source of this sequence is an adult with an advanced solid tumor such as melanoma, head and neck, liver or kidney cancer.

The CDR3 is CASSQGGQAGRSGYTF. The DNA of the CDR3 is TGCGCCAGCAGCCAAGGAGGGCAGGCAGGCAGGTCTGGCTACACCTTC. This rearrangement joins TRBV4-1 to TRBJ1-2; D gene unclear. Germline loops: CDR1 MGHRA, CDR2 YSYEKL. CDR3 size: 16 residues. Trimming took off 1 base at V and 7 bases at J, with 19 bases between the two ends.